Presented here are 32 T cell receptor beta chains from one specimen sequenced in a study of metastatic and nonmetastatic thyroid tumors. Through MiXCR, TCRdb re-clonotyped the PCR reads. This sample has 40,000 or so clones; around 20% occur once, and the top ten carry 15% to 20%. Every patient underwent thyroid surgery untreated. Sequenced material: blood. These receptors were collected from a female donor with papillary thyroid cancer or a benign thyroid nodule (not recorded which). Some clones in this sample may be carry-over from other donors' samples.

This clone was recorded at least ten times. V usage is TRBV7-8 and J usage is TRBJ2-2, with TRBD2 matching over 11 bases. Germline V gene sequence: CDR1 SGHVS, CDR2 FQNEAQ. V lost 7 bases and J lost 4; bases outside the gene matches: 11. The CDR3 loop spans 17 amino acids. The CDR3 here is CASTRSGTSGATGELFF. The CDR3 region has the DNA TGTGCCAGCACTCGGTCAGGGACTAGCGGAGCCACCGGGGAGCTGTTTTTT. Together with reference TRBV7-8 and TRBJ2-2, the CDR3 gives the full variable domain: GAGVSQSPRYKVAKRGQDVALRCDPISGHVSLFWYQQALGQGPEFLTYFQNEAQLDKSGLPSDRFFAERPEGSVSTLKIQRTQQEDSAVYLCASTRSGTSGATGELFFGEGSRLTVL.

This clone came up many times. V gene TRBV7-9 combines with J gene TRBJ2-7, with 9 bases fitting TRBD1. V was pared by 6 bases and J by 9 bases, with 9 bases of the junction left unmatched. The CDR3 runs to 13 residues. Germline V gene sequence: CDR1 SEHNR, CDR2 FQNEAQ (reference sequence). The DNA for the CDR3 is TGTGCCAGCAGGCCCGGGACAGGGTCAGGGCAGTACTTC. The encoded protein is CASRPGTGSGQYF.

The table lists this clone with a count of one. This CDR3 is also generated by other DNA sequences in the sample. The chain uses TRBV7-8 and TRBJ1-1; no reliable D call. Germline V lookup: CDR1 SGHVS, CDR2 FQNEAQ. Trimming cost V 1 base and J 0 bases, with 9 bases left between them. The CDR3 extends over 15 amino acids. CDR3 in DNA: TGTGCCAGCAGCTTAGGGACTGGTATGAACACTGAAGCTTTCTTT. Translation gives CASSLGTGMNTEAFF.

In this sample, this clone turned up many times. The chain recombines TRBV10-3 with TRBJ2-2; TRBD1 matches at 7 bases. The junction had 3 bases not matched to a gene; V was cut back by 8 bases and J by 3 bases. This CDR3 comprises 13 residues. Germline CDR1 reads ENHRY; CDR2 reads SYGVKD. CDR3 residues: CAIRDRDTGELFF. CDR3 DNA: TGTGCCATCCGGGACAGAGACACCGGGGAGCTGTTTTTT.

This clone appeared a few times. The chain uses TRBV12-3 or TRBV12-4 and TRBJ1-1; 10 nucleotides align to TRBD1. CDR3 length: 13 amino acids. J gave up 7 bases and V 8 bases, and 7 bases lay outside the gene matches. The DNA of the CDR3 is TGTGCCAGCGTCGGACAGGGGGACAATGAAGCTTTCTTT. Its translation is CASVGQGDNEAFF.

The V call is TRBV6-2 or TRBV6-3, the J call TRBJ2-2; maybe TRBD2 (5 bases). Germline V gives CDR1 MNHEY, CDR2 SVGEGT. V was clipped by 6 bases and J by 5 bases, with 13 bases between them. The CDR3 runs to 14 residues. CDR3 DNA: TGTGCCAGCAGGGCAATGGGAGTAACCGGGGAGCTGTTTTTT. Amino acid sequence: CASRAMGVTGELFF.

In its sample, this clone was seen many times. V and J are TRBV28 and TRBJ2-7; 12 positions match TRBD2. From germline, CDR1 is MDHEN and CDR2 SYDVKM. Losses at the gene ends were 5 bases for V and 9 bases for J; bases not matched to a gene: 2. This CDR3 spans 12 amino acids. As DNA, the CDR3 is TGTGCCAGCAGTCAGACTAGCGGGAGGCAGTACTTC. It encodes CASSQTSGRQYF. Variable domain in full (rest from reference TRBV28 and TRBJ2-7): DVKVTQSSRYLVKRTGEKVFLECVQDMDHENMFWYRQDPGLGLRLIYFSYDVKMKEKGDIPEGYSVSREKKERFSLILESASTNQTSMYLCASSQTSGRQYFGPGTRLTVT.

This clone occurred many times. The J gene is TRBJ2-3, the V gene TRBV11-2, with 10 bases identical to TRBD2. J gave up 5 bases and V 4 bases, and 6 bases lay outside the gene matches. CDR1 and CDR2 (germline): SGHAT, FQNNGV. CDR3 length: 15 residues. This CDR3 is CASSYVAGGKDTQYF. CDR3 sequence (DNA): TGTGCCAGCAGCTATGTAGCGGGAGGAAAAGATACGCAGTATTTT.

This clone was seen at least ten times. The V call is TRBV3-1, the J call TRBJ2-5; D ambiguous. The CDR3 runs 14 residues. V lost 1 base and J lost 1, with 7 bases in between. Germline CDR1 reads LGHDT; CDR2 reads YNNKEL (reference sequence). CDR3 loop: CASSQAHRQETQYF. As DNA, the CDR3 is TGTGCCAGCAGCCAAGCGCACCGCCAAGAGACCCAGTACTTC.

This clone has a count of ten or more. This chain joins TRBV20-1 and TRBJ1-2; 9 nucleotides line up with TRBD1. The length of the CDR3 is 17 residues. Germline V CDR1 and CDR2: DFQATT, SNEGSKA (reference sequence). The V gene end was trimmed by 1 base and the J gene end by 6 bases; junction bases not matched to a gene: 15. CDR3 in DNA: TGCAGTGCTAGAGTTCCCCGAACCGTGGACAGGGGACATGGCTACACCTTC. Amino acids: CSARVPRTVDRGHGYTF.

The chain recombines TRBV6-1 with TRBJ1-2; 8 bases line up with TRBD1. There are 15 residues in the CDR3. Germline V gives CDR1 MNHNS, CDR2 SASEGT. V shed 5 bases and J 7 bases; nucleotides not matched to a gene: 12. Here the CDR3 reads CASSIGQGKGSGYTF. DNA of the CDR3: TGTGCCAGCAGTATAGGACAGGGTAAGGGGAGTGGCTACACCTTC.

V is TRBV15 and J is TRBJ1-6; no clear D gene. From germline, CDR1 is LNHNV and CDR2 YYDKDF (reference sequence). The CDR3 consists of 14 residues. V lost 6 bases to trimming and J lost 8 bases, with 14 bases between them. The CDR3 is CATREGIDYSPLHF. Written as DNA, the CDR3 is TGTGCCACCAGAGAGGGTATCGATTATTCACCCCTCCACTTT.

This clone was counted between two and nine times. The CDR3 nucleotides are TGTGCCAGTATTATCTGGACTATCGGGACCAATGAGCAGTTCTTC. Protein: CASIIWTIGTNEQFF. The chain uses TRBV19 and TRBJ2-1, with D possibly being TRBD2 (6 bases). Between the trimmed V and J ends, which lost 7 bases and 6 bases, there was a span of 19 bases. CDR1 and CDR2 (germline): LNHDA, SQIVND (reference sequence). This CDR3 contains 15 residues. The full variable domain, in which reference TRBV19 and TRBJ2-1 provide the parts outside the CDR3, is DGGITQSPKYLFRKEGQNVTLSCEQNLNHDAMYWYRQDPGQGLRLIYYSQIVNDFQKGDIAEGYSVSREKKESFPLTVTSAQKNPTAFYLCASIIWTIGTNEQFFGPGTRLTVL.

Concerning this clone itself: The sample holds other DNA sequences that translate to the same CDR3. DNA for the CDR3: TGTGCCAGCAGTGAAGGGACGGCCGACTATGGCTACACCTTC. This codes for CASSEGTADYGYTF. The V and J genes are TRBV6-1 and TRBJ1-2; D is unresolved. V lost 1 base, J lost 3 bases, and 9 bases lay in between. The CDR3 has 14 amino acids. CDR1 is MNHNS, CDR2 SASEGT, per germline.

Points on this clone: This sequence may be a read error, since a much larger clone differs from it by one base. The rearrangement uses TRBV29-1 and TRBJ2-3; no firm D call. The germline CDR1 and CDR2 sequences are SQVTM and ANQGSEA. The V gene lost 2 bases and the J gene lost 6 bases, with 15 bases spanning the gap. The CDR3 extends over 14 amino acids. The CDR3 DNA is TGCAGCGTTGAAAGAGGCCATGCCTCGGATACGCAGTATTTT. It encodes CSVERGHASDTQYF.

The gene calls are TRBV20-1 and TRBJ2-7; D not resolved. The germline V and J ends were trimmed by 1 base and 3 bases, with 19 bases remaining between them. CDR1 and CDR2 from the germline V gene are DFQATT and SNEGSKA (reference sequence). This CDR3 has 16 residues. The CDR3 loop is CSARGLAIGRHYEQYF. The CDR3 DNA is TGCAGTGCTAGAGGGTTGGCTATCGGGCGCCACTACGAGCAGTACTTC.

This clone was observed at least ten times. This may be a read error, as it is one base from a much larger clone. J is TRBJ2-7 and V is TRBV28, with D perhaps matching TRBD1 or TRBD2 (5 bases each). Per the germline V gene, CDR1 is MDHEN and CDR2 is SYDVKM. The CDR3 has 15 amino acids. Trimming pared 7 bases from V and 5 bases from J, leaving 21 bases between. The CDR3 sequence is CASKASGTGLNEQYF. The DNA of the CDR3 is TGTGCCAGCAAAGCTTCCGGGACCGGGCTAAACGAGCAGTACTTC.

This clone was found many times. The sample contains more than one DNA sequence encoding this CDR3. The chain uses TRBV5-4 and TRBJ1-6; D unclear. The V gene's germline CDR1 is SGHNT and CDR2 YYREEE (reference sequence). This CDR3 region has 14 residues. V lost 4 bases and J 8 bases, leaving 13 bases between the germline ends. CDR3 loop: CASSRGRSDSPLHF. CDR3 DNA: TGTGCCAGCAGCCGAGGGAGGAGTGATTCACCCCTCCACTTT.

Regarding this clone: Compared with germline, one end of the junction differs, possibly owing to a read error. The chain couples TRBV28 to TRBJ2-2; D not resolved. The length of the CDR3 is 12 residues. CDR1 is MDHEN and CDR2 is SYDVKM in the germline V gene. The CDR3 DNA is TGTGCCGGCAGTAAGCTGGCCTGGGAGCTGTTTTTT. This sequence encodes CAGSKLAWELFF.

The sample holds a few counts of this clone. The junction does not match germline at one end; this may be a read error. The chain is built from TRBV6-2 or TRBV6-3 and TRBJ1-2; D is undetermined. The CDR3 spans 13 residues. Germline lookup yields CDR1 MNHEY and CDR2 SVGEGT. In nucleotides, the CDR3 is TGTGCCAGTCACACGGGAACTAACTATGGCTACAACTTC. Protein product: CASHTGTNYGYNF.

This clone was seen at least ten times. The chain combines TRBV11-2 with TRBJ2-5; D unclear. The germline V and J ends were trimmed by 5 bases and 7 bases, with 11 bases remaining between them. The CDR3 loop spans 12 amino acids. CDR1 SGHAT and CDR2 FQNNGV come from the germline V gene. Here the CDR3 reads CASSANLGTQYF. The DNA for the CDR3 is TGTGCCAGCAGCGCGAATCTGGGGACCCAGTACTTC.

V usage is TRBV7-9 and J usage is TRBJ2-5; maybe TRBD2 (5 bases). The length of the CDR3 is 14 residues. The V end lost 8 bases, the J end lost 2 bases, and 15 bases lay between the germline ends. Germline-derived CDR1 and CDR2 are SEHNR and FQNEAQ (reference sequence). The CDR3 sequence: CASLGSKRQETQYF. In DNA, the CDR3 is TGTGCCAGCCTGGGATCAAAGCGGCAAGAGACCCAGTACTTC.

The sample holds one count of this clone. The V and J genes are TRBV25-1 and TRBJ2-5, with D perhaps matching TRBD2 (5 bases). The CDR3 extends over 14 amino acids. Germline V CDR1 and CDR2: MGHDK, SYGVNS. Trimming removed 1 base from V and 5 bases from J, with 11 bases in between. The CDR3 sequence is CASSEFGRGETQYF. As DNA, the CDR3 is TGTGCCAGCAGTGAATTTGGGAGAGGCGAGACCCAGTACTTC.

In this sample, this clone turned up a few times. This chain uses TRBV5-1 with TRBJ2-7; the D gene is possibly TRBD1 (7 bases). The length of the CDR3 is 13 residues. Germline CDR1 SGHRS, CDR2 YFSETQ. The V gene lost 5 bases and the J gene lost 0 bases, with 9 bases spanning the gap. The CDR3 nucleotides read TGCGCCAGCAGGGAGGGGGCCTCCTACGAGCAGTACTTC. Protein product: CASREGASYEQYF.

Notes on this clone: It is likely a read error, because the conserved phenylalanine at the end of the CDR3 is missing. This chain links TRBV20-1 with TRBJ2-1; perhaps TRBD1 as D (6 bases). The CDR3 runs to 15 residues. V lost 3 bases and J 4 bases, leaving 16 bases between the germline ends. CDR1 and CDR2 (germline): DFQATT, SNEGSKA (reference sequence). CDR3 nucleotides: TGCAGTGCTAGCCCCGGACAGAACTCATACAATGAGCAGTTCCTC. Translating it yields CSASPGQNSYNEQFL.

This clone was seen at least ten times. J is TRBJ2-3 and V is TRBV9, with D tentatively TRBD1 or TRBD2 (5 bases each). This CDR3 has 15 residues. CDR1 and CDR2 from the germline V gene are SGDLS and YYNGEE. Trimming pared 3 bases from V and 2 bases from J, leaving 13 bases between. The CDR3 protein is CASSAGGHFTDTQYF. In DNA, the CDR3 is TGTGCCAGCAGCGCAGGAGGACACTTCACAGATACGCAGTATTTT.

This clone has a count of ten or more. This sequence joins TRBV20-1 and TRBJ2-7, with 10 nucleotides matching TRBD2. V was pared by 6 bases and J by 7 bases, with 15 bases of the junction left unmatched. This CDR3 region has 15 residues. Germline V gene data show CDR1 as DFQATT and CDR2 as SNEGSKA (reference sequence). The DNA for the CDR3 is TGCAGTGCCAAAAGGGGGGCTAGCGGGAGTGAAGAGCAGTACTTC. As protein: CSAKRGASGSEEQYF.

This chain links TRBV11-2 with TRBJ1-2; TRBD1 agrees at 8 bases. Germline CDR1 reads SGHAT; CDR2 reads FQNNGV. V was pared by 5 bases and J by 6 bases, with 5 bases of the junction left unmatched. The CDR3 sequence is 13 residues long. This CDR3 is CASSEQGADGYTF. In DNA form, the CDR3 reads TGTGCCAGCAGCGAGCAGGGGGCGGATGGCTACACCTTC.

This clone was counted at least ten times. The chain recombines TRBV7-9 with TRBJ2-7; 7 bases line up with TRBD1. The CDR3 covers 12 residues. The germline V gene encodes CDR1 SEHNR and CDR2 FQNEAQ (reference sequence). The J segment lost 5 bases and the V segment lost 4 bases, leaving 2 bases of the junction unmatched. Here the CDR3 reads CASSSTGDEQYF. For the CDR3, the DNA is TGTGCCAGCAGCTCAACAGGGGACGAGCAGTACTTC.

Many counts were recorded for this clone. The chain has TRBV29-1 and TRBJ1-2, with a tentative D call TRBD1 (6 bases). The CDR3 consists of 11 residues. Trimming shortened V by 5 bases and J by 8 bases, and 12 bases separated the two germline ends. Germline assignment: CDR1 SQVTM and CDR2 ANQGSEA. The CDR3: CSVRSGEGYTF. In DNA, the CDR3 is TGCAGCGTTCGTTCAGGGGAGGGCTACACCTTC. The variable domain in full, completed from reference TRBV29-1 and TRBJ1-2, reads SAVISQKPSRDICQRGTSLTIQCQVDSQVTMMFWYRQQPGQSLTLIATANQGSEATYESGFVIDKFPISRPNLTFSTLTVSNMSPEDSSIYLCSVRSGEGYTFGSGTRLTVV.

This clone came up a few times. Germline is not matched at one junction end, which may reflect a read error. The V call is TRBV24-1, the J call TRBJ2-7, with a possible D match to TRBD1 (7 bases). The germline gives CDR1 KGHDR, CDR2 SFDVKD. This CDR3 is 15 amino acids long. Here the CDR3 reads CATSYSAGQTYERYF. The CDR3 region has the DNA TGTGCCACCAGTTATTCCGCGGGACAGACATACGAGCGGTACTTC.

The gene calls are TRBV4-3 and TRBJ2-7; TRBD1 aligns across 7 bases. The CDR3 spans 15 residues. V shed 0 bases, J shed 2 bases, and the junction held 4 bases outside the gene matches. CDR1 is LGHNA and CDR2 is YSLEER in the germline V gene. The CDR3 sequence is CASSQDRQGPYEQYF. The CDR3 coding sequence is TGCGCCAGCAGCCAAGATCGACAGGGACCCTACGAGCAGTACTTC.